The 5 T cell receptor beta chains listed next were all sequenced from one sample in a study of radiotherapy plus CTLA-4 blockade in lung cancer. TCRdb's table, derived via immunoSEQ multiplex PCR, lists solely in-frame clones and lacks some. The sample yields about 60,000 clones, about three quarters seen once. The sample was peripheral blood, taken from a patient treated with radiotherapy plus ipilimumab. Every receptor here comes from a human donor with non-small cell lung cancer who had a partial response to radiotherapy plus ipilimumab.

The genes are TRBV11-2 and TRBJ1-1; 8 bases are shared with TRBD1. Trimming at V came to 1 base and at J to 0 bases, leaving 4 bases not matched to a gene. CDR3 size: 16 residues. The germline V gene has CDR1 SGHAT and CDR2 FQNNGV. The CDR3 is CASSLGAGGMNTEAFF. CDR3 DNA: TGTGCCAGCAGCTTAGGGGCAGGGGGCATGAACACTGAAGCTTTCTTT.

A few counts support this clone. The chain combines TRBV5-6 with TRBJ2-2, with 7 bases that match TRBD2. The CDR3 extends over 15 amino acids. V shed 2 bases and J 5 bases; nucleotides not matched to a gene: 6. The V gene's germline CDR1 is SGHDT and CDR2 YYEEEE. For the CDR3, the DNA is TGTGCCAGCAGCTTACCGGGAGGTGATACCGGGGAGCTGTTTTTT. Protein: CASSLPGGDTGELFF.

This clone was found a few times. The chain joins TRBV10-2 to TRBJ1-5; D not resolved. The CDR3 length is 10 residues. In germline, CDR1 is WSHSY, CDR2 SAAADI. The ends were cut back, 8 bases at V and 5 bases at J, with 4 bases in the middle. The CDR3 loop is CASGDQPQHF. CDR3 DNA: TGCGCCAGCGGAGATCAGCCCCAGCATTTT.

The J gene is TRBJ2-1, the V gene TRBV27; 13 nucleotides match TRBD2. CDR3 length: 18 amino acids. V was clipped by 1 base and J by 1 base; unmatched bases: 4. From germline, CDR1 is MNHEY and CDR2 SMNVEV (reference sequence). CDR3 amino acids: CASSLWTSGGGSYNEQFF. CDR3 bases: TGTGCCAGCAGTTTATGGACTAGCGGGGGTGGATCCTACAATGAGCAGTTCTTC.

This sequence joins TRBV2 and TRBJ1-2, with D perhaps TRBD1 (5 bases). The ends were cut back, 5 bases at V and 4 bases at J, with 14 bases in the middle. This CDR3 is 14 amino acids long. In germline, CDR1 is SNHLY, CDR2 FYNNEI. The CDR3 DNA is TGTGCCAGCAGTTTATCCGGACACCTCTATGGCTACACCTTC. Protein product: CASSLSGHLYGYTF.